This TCR beta chain was profiled in a study of T-cell reconstitution after alpha-beta-depleted transplantation in children. Study observations and caveats: Newly generated T cells supplied most T-cell counts and diversity one year post-transplant. After transplant, at about two months, alpha-beta T cells were reportedly derived from several hundred expanded graft clones.

About this clonotype itself: No antigen is known for it. This may come from a read error, since a much larger clone is one base off.

A library of TCRbeta sequences, prepared with unique molecular identifiers, was generated. TCRdb used MiXCR to reprocess the PCR reads, holding one entry per CDR3 protein. The table has hundreds of thousands of distinct CDR3 sequences, 15% to 20% seen once. The material sequenced was PBMCs, mostly from graft donor cells, taken 360 days after TCRalphabeta/CD19-depleted stem cell transplant. The source is a male patient aged 2-10 years who had a stem cell transplant for acute lymphoblastic leukemia, so the T cells may come from the graft donor.

This CDR3 reads CASSESYGYTF. The CDR3 DNA reads as TGTGCCAGCAGTGAGAGCTATGGCTACACCTTC. The chain has TRBV2 and TRBJ1-2; D ambiguous. The CDR3 covers 11 residues. V shed 3 bases and J shed 4 bases, with 3 bases lying between them. The germline gives CDR1 SNHLY, CDR2 FYNNEI.